This T cell receptor (beta chain) originates from a study of T cell responses to AZD1222 COVID-19 vaccine. Generated by immunoSEQ multiplex PCR, the TCRdb table keeps only in-frame clones and is missing some. The sample has over 150,000 clones, more than 90% seen once; the top ten hold under 20%. V was clipped by 5 bases and J by 5 bases; unmatched bases: 6. Germline V CDR1 and CDR2: SEHNR, FQNEAQ (reference sequence). This CDR3 comprises 14 residues. General observations from the study: It should be noted that donors were predominantly white British and more often female, and clonal diversity was possibly underestimated.

With regard to this clone: Its antigen is not known. Other DNA sequences in this specimen translate into the identical CDR3.

This sequence originates from an adult in good health. The starting material was peripheral blood, obtained on day 0 of AZD1222 vaccination. This chain connects TRBV7-9 to TRBJ1-1; TRBD1 matches at 9 bases. CDR3 loop: CASSPDRGFTEAFF. The CDR3 coding sequence is TGTGCCAGCAGCCCGGACAGGGGTTTTACTGAAGCTTTCTTT.